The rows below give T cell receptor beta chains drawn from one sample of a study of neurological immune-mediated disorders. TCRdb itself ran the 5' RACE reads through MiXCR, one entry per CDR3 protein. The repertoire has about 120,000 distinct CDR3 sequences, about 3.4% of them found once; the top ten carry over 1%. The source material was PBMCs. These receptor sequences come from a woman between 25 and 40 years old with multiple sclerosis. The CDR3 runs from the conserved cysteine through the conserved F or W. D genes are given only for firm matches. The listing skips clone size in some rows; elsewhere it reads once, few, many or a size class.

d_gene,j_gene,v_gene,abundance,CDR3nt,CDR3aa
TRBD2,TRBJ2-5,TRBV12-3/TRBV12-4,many,TGTGCCAGCAGTTCCGGACTAGTCGAGACCCAGTACTTC,CASSSGLVETQYF
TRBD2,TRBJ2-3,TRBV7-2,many,TGTGCCAGCAGCTTACGGGGGGGCTCAGATACGCAGTATTTT,CASSLRGGSDTQYF
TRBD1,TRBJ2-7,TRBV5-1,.,TGCGCCAGCAGCTTGGCCCCGGGACAGGGGACGGAGGAGCAGTACTTC,CASSLAPGQGTEEQYF
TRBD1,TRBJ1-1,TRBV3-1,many,TGTGCCAGCAGCAAGGGACAGACTATTAACACTGAAGCTTTCTTT,CASSKGQTINTEAFF
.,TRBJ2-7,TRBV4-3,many,TGCGCCAGCAGCCAAGATCGCACAGGGAGCTACGAGCAGTACTTC,CASSQDRTGSYEQYF
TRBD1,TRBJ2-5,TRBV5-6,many,TGTGCCAGCAGCTTGGGGACAGGGGAACGGGTCTATGGAGAGACCCAGTACTTC,CASSLGTGERVYGETQYF
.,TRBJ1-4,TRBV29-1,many,TGCAGCGCGGGGCTAGGGACACGGTTCGAAAAACTGTTTTTT,CSAGLGTRFEKLFF
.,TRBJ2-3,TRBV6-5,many,TGTGCCAGCAGTTACTCGATAGCAGCGGGCTCCACAGATACGCAGTATTTT,CASSYSIAAGSTDTQYF
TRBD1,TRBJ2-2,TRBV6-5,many,TGTGCCAGCAGTTACGGGGACAGGGGGATTGTCGGGGAGCTGTTTTTT,CASSYGDRGIVGELFF
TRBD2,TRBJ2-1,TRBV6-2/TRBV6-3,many,TGTGCCAGCAGGGTCTGGGGGGGAGGGCCACATGAGCAGTTCTTC,CASRVWGGGPHEQFF
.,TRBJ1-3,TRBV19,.,TGTGCCAGTACCCCGACAGCAGGAAACACCATATATTTT,CASTPTAGNTIYF
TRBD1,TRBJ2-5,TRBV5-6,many,TGTGCCAGCAGCCAGGGACAGGGAAAAGAGACCCAGTACTTC,CASSQGQGKETQYF
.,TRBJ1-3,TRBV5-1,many,TGCGCCAGCAGCACATATGGGACGGCCTCTGGAAACACCATATATTTT,CASSTYGTASGNTIYF
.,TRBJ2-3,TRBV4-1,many,TGCGCCAGCAGCCAAGATCGGACAGTGGCAGATACGCAGTATTTT,CASSQDRTVADTQYF
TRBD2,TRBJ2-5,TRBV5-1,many,TGCGCCAGCAGCTTCAGGGCCGGGACTAAAGAGACCCAGTACTTC,CASSFRAGTKETQYF
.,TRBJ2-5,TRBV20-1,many,TGCAGTGCAGGGGAAGAGACCCAGTACTTC,CSAGEETQYF
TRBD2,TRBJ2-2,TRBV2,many,TGTGCCAGCAGTGAGGCCCCGGGACTAGCGGGAGCGACCGGGGAGCTGTTTTTT,CASSEAPGLAGATGELFF
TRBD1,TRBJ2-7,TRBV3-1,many,TGTGCCAGCAGCCAAGATCTGGACAGGCGATACGAGCAGTACTTC,CASSQDLDRRYEQYF
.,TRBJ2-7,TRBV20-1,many,TGCAGTGAAGTGGGGACGGAGTCCTACGAGCAGTACTTC,CSEVGTESYEQYF
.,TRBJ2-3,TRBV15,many,TGTGCCACCAGCACAGTATACGGGAGAAGCACAGATACGCAGTATTTT,CATSTVYGRSTDTQYF
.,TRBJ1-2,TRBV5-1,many,TGCGCCAGCACCGGGCCTGCGTCCTGGCACGGGTTCCATGGCTACACCTTC,CASTGPASWHGFHGYTF
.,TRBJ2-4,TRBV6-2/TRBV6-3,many,TGTGCCAGCGAGGACAGCGTTTTAGCCAAAAACATTCAGTACTTC,CASEDSVLAKNIQYF
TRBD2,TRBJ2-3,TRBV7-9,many,TGTGCCAGCAGCTTAGCGAAGGATAGCGGGAGACTCACAGATACGCAGTATTTT,CASSLAKDSGRLTDTQYF
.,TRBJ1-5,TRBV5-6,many,TGTGCCAGCAGCTTAGAGGGGTTAATGGGCAATCAGCCCCAGCATTTT,CASSLEGLMGNQPQHF
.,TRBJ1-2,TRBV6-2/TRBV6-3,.,TGTGCCAGCAGTTATTTTGAGGGAGATGGCTACACCTTC,CASSYFEGDGYTF
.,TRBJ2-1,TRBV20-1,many,TGCAGTGCTAGCTCGCGGCACAGCTCCTACAATGAGCAGTTCTTC,CSASSRHSSYNEQFF
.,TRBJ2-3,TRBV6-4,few,TGTGCCAGCAGTGGAGGGCAGGGAGGCACAGATACGCAGTATTTT,CASSGGQGGTDTQYF
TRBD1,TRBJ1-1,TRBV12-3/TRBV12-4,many,TGTGCCAGCAGTTTAGCAGGGGACAGCACTGAAGCTTTCTTT,CASSLAGDSTEAFF
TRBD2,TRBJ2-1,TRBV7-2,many,TGTGCCAGCAGCTTAGTATCGGGAGGCCTGAACAATGAGCAGTTCTTC,CASSLVSGGLNNEQFF
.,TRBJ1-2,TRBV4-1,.,TGCGCCAGCAGCCAAGATAGAGGGGGGGAAGAGGCGAATATCCTCTATGGCTACACCTTC,CASSQDRGGEEANILYGYTF
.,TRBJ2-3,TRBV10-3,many,TGTGCCATCAAGGGGGAAGGGACAGATACGCAGTATTTT,CAIKGEGTDTQYF
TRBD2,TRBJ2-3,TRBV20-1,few,TGCAGTCCAGGGACTACTAGCACAGATACGCAGTATTTT,CSPGTTSTDTQYF
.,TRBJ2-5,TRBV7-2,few,TGTGCCAGCAGCTTAGCCGGGGGCAGCCTGTACCAAGAGACCCAGTACTTC,CASSLAGGSLYQETQYF
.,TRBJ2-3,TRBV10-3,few,TGTGCCACCCGAACGGGGCAGTGGACAGATACGCAGTATTTT,CATRTGQWTDTQYF
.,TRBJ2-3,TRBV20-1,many,TGCAGTGCTAGAGACGCGACAAGGGGCACAGATACGCAGTATTTT,CSARDATRGTDTQYF
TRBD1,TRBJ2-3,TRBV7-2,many,TGTGCCAGCAGCTTCCTGACAGGGGGAACAGATACGCAGTATTTT,CASSFLTGGTDTQYF
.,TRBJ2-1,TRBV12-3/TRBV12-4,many,TGTGCCAGCATCTCGGGGGCACTCTCCTACAATGAGCAGTTCTTC,CASISGALSYNEQFF
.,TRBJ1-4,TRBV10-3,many,TGTGCCTCTAAGGACACAACTAATGAAAAACTGTTTTTT,CASKDTTNEKLFF
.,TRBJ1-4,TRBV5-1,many,TGCGCCAGCAGCCCTGACAGAATTAATGAAAAACTGTTTTTT,CASSPDRINEKLFF
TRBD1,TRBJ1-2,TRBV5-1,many,TGCGCCAGCAGCTTGGTTCCAGGGGGCCCCTATGGCTACACCTTC,CASSLVPGGPYGYTF
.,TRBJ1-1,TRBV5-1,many,TGCGCCAGCAGCTTGGGGGGGATGCTGAACACTGAAGCTTTCTTT,CASSLGGMLNTEAFF
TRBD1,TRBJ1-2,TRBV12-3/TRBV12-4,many,TGTGCCAGCAGTTCGGGACAGGGGGCGGAGTACTATGGCTACACCTTC,CASSSGQGAEYYGYTF
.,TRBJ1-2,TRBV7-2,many,TGTGCCAGCAGCTTAGAGGTCGTGAGGGGCTATGGCTACACCTTC,CASSLEVVRGYGYTF
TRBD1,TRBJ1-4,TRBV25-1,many,TGTGCCAGCAGTGAATATAGAGCGAGGGACAGGGTCGGAAAACTGTTTTTT,CASSEYRARDRVGKLFF